This is a list of T cell receptor beta chains from one sample in a study of blood T cell repertoires in COVID-19. The repertoire was sequenced with immunoSEQ multiplex PCR; TCRdb's copy has only in-frame clones and lacks some. The sample contains more than 90,000 clones, 75% to 90% of which appear only once. Sequenced: peripheral blood. These receptor sequences come from a man aged 65-85 years with acute or convalescent COVID-19. The CDR3 runs from the conserved cysteine through the conserved F or W. A D gene is named only where the DNA matches it firmly. Clone size is given for some rows only: seen once, a few or many times, or a class if the clone is expanded.

d_call,clone_size,j_call,v_call,cdr3_aa,cdr3_nt
TRBD1,-,TRBJ1-1,TRBV3-1/TRBV3-2,CASRGGGGEAFF,TGTGCCAGCAGAGGAGGGGGCGGTGAAGCTTTCTTT
-,-,TRBJ1-2,TRBV11-1,CASSQDSRDGYTF,TGTGCCAGCAGCCAGGACAGCCGAGATGGCTACACCTTC
TRBD1,-,TRBJ1-5,TRBV7-9,CASSLRKGAVGQPQHF,TGTGCCAGCAGCTTAAGAAAGGGGGCGGTCGGTCAGCCCCAGCATTTT
-,-,TRBJ1-1,TRBV12-3/TRBV12-4,CASSLVGNTEAFF,TGTGCCAGCAGTTTAGTCGGGAACACTGAAGCTTTCTTT
-,-,TRBJ2-7,TRBV5-5,CASSLAGNYEQYF,TGTGCCAGCAGCTTGGCGGGTAACTACGAGCAGTACTTC
TRBD2,-,TRBJ2-5,TRBV6-1,CASREIAGGSRETQYF,TGTGCCAGCAGAGAAATAGCGGGGGGGTCTCGGGAGACCCAGTACTTC
-,-,TRBJ2-7,TRBV5-1,CASSPAGMAYEQYF,TGCGCCAGCAGTCCTGCGGGGATGGCCTACGAGCAGTACTTC
-,-,TRBJ1-2,TRBV5-4,CASSLTLTEYGYTF,TGTGCCAGCAGCCTAACACTGACAGAGTATGGCTACACCTTC
TRBD1,-,TRBJ1-1,TRBV19,CASKDRGRSNTEAFF,TGTGCCAGTAAGGACAGGGGGCGGTCGAACACTGAAGCTTTCTTT
TRBD2,once,TRBJ2-1,TRBV30,CAWSVLGTSGRAEQFF,TGTGCCTGGAGTGTACTAGGGACTAGCGGGAGGGCTGAGCAGTTCTTC
TRBD1,-,TRBJ1-2,TRBV9,CASTGDRGLYGYTF,TGTGCCAGCACAGGGGACAGGGGCCTTTATGGCTACACCTTC
TRBD1,-,TRBJ1-1,TRBV5-1,CASSLAGTDTEAFF,TGCGCCAGCAGCTTGGCCGGGACAGACACTGAAGCTTTCTTT
-,-,TRBJ1-6,TRBV6-5,CASSRDNYNSPLHF,TGTGCCAGCAGTCGAGACAACTATAATTCACCCCTCCACTTT
-,-,TRBJ1-6,TRBV28,CASSPPTAYNSPLHF,TGTGCCAGCAGTCCACCGACAGCTTATAATTCACCCCTCCACTTT
TRBD1,-,TRBJ1-4,TRBV29-1,CSVDSRGHNEKLFF,TGCAGCGTTGACTCCAGGGGGCACAATGAAAAACTGTTTTTT
TRBD1,-,TRBJ2-7,TRBV29-1,CSVRRDRGFYEQYF,TGCAGCGTTAGACGGGACAGGGGGTTCTACGAGCAGTACTTC
-,once,TRBJ1-1,TRBV19,CASSIVQNTEAFF,TGTGCCAGTAGTATAGTTCAGAACACTGAAGCTTTCTTT
-,-,TRBJ1-3,TRBV12-5,CASGLGGQDTIYF,TGTGCTAGTGGTTTGGGAGGGCAGGACACCATATATTTT
TRBD2,once,TRBJ2-3,TRBV5-1,CASSLGDYPSTDTQYF,TGCGCCAGCAGCTTGGGGGACTATCCAAGCACAGATACGCAGTATTTT
TRBD1,once,TRBJ2-7,TRBV28,CASSSTGGKTYEQYF,TGTGCCAGCAGCTCTACAGGGGGCAAGACCTACGAGCAGTACTTC
-,-,TRBJ1-3,TRBV12-3/TRBV12-4,CASTGMNTIYF,TGTGCCAGTACAGGGATGAACACCATATATTTT
TRBD1,few,TRBJ2-5,TRBV11-3,CASSSRGLEETQYF,TGTGCCAGCAGCTCCAGGGGGCTCGAAGAGACCCAGTACTTC
-,few,TRBJ1-1,TRBV5-1,CASSRNPRGNTEAFF,TGCGCCAGCAGCAGAAACCCAAGGGGAAACACTGAAGCTTTCTTT
TRBD1,once,TRBJ2-3,TRBV7-8,CASRAPGQGVDTQYF,TGTGCCAGCAGGGCGCCGGGACAGGGTGTGGATACGCAGTATTTT
-,-,TRBJ1-2,TRBV14,CASSQDRVNGYTF,TGTGCCAGCAGCCAAGATCGGGTTAACGGCTACACCTTC
TRBD1,-,TRBJ2-7,TRBV7-2,CASSLVRRDRDFYEQYF,TGTGCCAGCAGCTTAGTTCGGCGGGACAGGGATTTCTACGAGCAGTACTTC
-,-,TRBJ1-4,TRBV15,CATSLGGTNEKLFF,TGTGCCACCAGCCTGGGGGGGACTAATGAAAAACTGTTTTTT
TRBD2,-,TRBJ2-1,TRBV19,CASRTSGGINEQFF,TGTGCCAGTAGGACTAGCGGGGGGATCAATGAGCAGTTCTTC
-,-,TRBJ2-7,TRBV28,CASSLSGRGEQYF,TGTGCCAGCAGTTTATCGGGGAGAGGCGAGCAGTACTTC
TRBD1,-,TRBJ1-5,TRBV7-2,CASSLAGQGYQPQHF,TGTGCCAGCAGCTTAGCGGGACAGGGATATCAGCCCCAGCATTTT
-,-,TRBJ2-3,TRBV14,CASSFRVAQDTQYF,TGTGCCAGCAGCTTCAGGGTAGCTCAAGATACGCAGTATTTT
-,-,TRBJ2-1,TRBV5-1,CASSRTERGRYNEQFF,TGCGCCAGCAGCCGGACAGAGAGGGGCCGCTACAATGAGCAGTTCTTC
TRBD2,once,TRBJ2-7,TRBV19,CASSSGTSGRAYSGEQYF,TGTGCCAGTAGTTCCGGGACTAGCGGGAGGGCCTATTCGGGCGAGCAGTACTTC